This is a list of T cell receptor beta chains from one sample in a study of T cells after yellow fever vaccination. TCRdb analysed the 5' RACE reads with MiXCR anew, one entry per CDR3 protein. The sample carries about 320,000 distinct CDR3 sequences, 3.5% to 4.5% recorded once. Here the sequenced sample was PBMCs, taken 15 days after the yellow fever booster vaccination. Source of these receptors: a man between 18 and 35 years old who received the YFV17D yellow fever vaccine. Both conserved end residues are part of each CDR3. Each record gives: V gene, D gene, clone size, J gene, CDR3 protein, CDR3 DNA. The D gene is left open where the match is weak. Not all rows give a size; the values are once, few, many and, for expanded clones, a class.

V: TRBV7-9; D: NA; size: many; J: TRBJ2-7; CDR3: CASSNSSSYEQYF; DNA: TGTGCCAGCAGCAACAGCAGCTCCTACGAGCAGTACTTC
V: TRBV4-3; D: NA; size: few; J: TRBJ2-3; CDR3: CASNHPGGSTDTQYF; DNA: TGCGCCAGCAACCACCCCGGGGGCAGCACAGATACGCAGTATTTT
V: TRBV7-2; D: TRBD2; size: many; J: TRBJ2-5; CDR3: CASSLGSAGGWETQYF; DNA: TGTGCCAGCAGCTTAGGCTCGGCGGGGGGTTGGGAGACCCAGTACTTC
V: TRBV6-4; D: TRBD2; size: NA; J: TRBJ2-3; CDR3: CASREASGGHSTDTQYF; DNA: TGTGCCAGCAGGGAGGCTAGCGGGGGGCATAGCACAGATACGCAGTATTTT
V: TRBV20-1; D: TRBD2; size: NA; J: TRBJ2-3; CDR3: CSAQETSGLGDTQYF; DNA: TGCAGTGCCCAAGAGACTAGCGGTCTGGGGGATACGCAGTATTTT
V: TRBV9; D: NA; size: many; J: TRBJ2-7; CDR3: CASSEGASSYEQYF; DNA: TGTGCCAGCAGCGAGGGTGCGAGCTCCTACGAGCAGTACTTC
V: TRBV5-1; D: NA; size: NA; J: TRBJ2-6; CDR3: CASSLAVWSLPANVLTF; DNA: TGCGCCAGCAGCTTGGCCGTTTGGAGTCTACCGGCCAACGTCCTGACTTTC
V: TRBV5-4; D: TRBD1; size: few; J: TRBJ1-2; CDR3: CASSVTGFRYGYTF; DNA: TGTGCCAGCAGCGTGACAGGGTTCCGCTATGGCTACACCTTC
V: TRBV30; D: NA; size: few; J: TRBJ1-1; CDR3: CAWRKNTEAFF; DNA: TGTGCCTGGCGAAAGAACACTGAAGCTTTCTTT
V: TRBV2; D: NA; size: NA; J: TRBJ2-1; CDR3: CASSERKHNEQFF; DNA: TGTGCCAGCAGTGAGCGCAAGCACAATGAGCAGTTCTTC
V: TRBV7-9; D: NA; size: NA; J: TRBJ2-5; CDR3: CASSLLFRGETQYF; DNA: TGTGCCAGCAGCCTGTTATTCCGGGGGGAGACCCAGTACTTC
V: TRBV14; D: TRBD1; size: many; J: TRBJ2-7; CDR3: CASSQVGQDSYEQYF; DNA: TGTGCCAGCAGCCAAGTAGGACAGGACTCCTACGAGCAGTACTTC
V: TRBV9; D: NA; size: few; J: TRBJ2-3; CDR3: CASSARRDPLDTQYF; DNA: TGTGCCAGCAGCGCCCGACGGGACCCCCTAGATACGCAGTATTTT
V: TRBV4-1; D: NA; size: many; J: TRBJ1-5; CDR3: CASSQDPGISNQPQHF; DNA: TGCGCCAGCAGCCAAGACCCGGGTATAAGCAATCAGCCCCAGCATTTT
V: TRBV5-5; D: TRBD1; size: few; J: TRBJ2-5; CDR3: CASSLQDRGSETQYF; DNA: TGTGCCAGCAGCTTGCAGGACAGGGGGTCTGAGACCCAGTACTTC
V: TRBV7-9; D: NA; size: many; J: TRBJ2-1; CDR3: CASSRVLAYNEQFF; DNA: TGTGCCAGCAGTCGGGTTCTGGCCTACAATGAGCAGTTCTTC
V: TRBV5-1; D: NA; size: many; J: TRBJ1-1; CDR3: CATTSGGLNTEAFF; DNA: TGCGCCACCACCTCCGGCGGGCTAAACACTGAAGCTTTCTTT
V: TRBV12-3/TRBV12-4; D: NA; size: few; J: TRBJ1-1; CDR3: CASSLRSVPRAFF; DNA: TGTGCCAGCAGTTTAAGGTCGGTTCCTCGGGCTTTCTTT
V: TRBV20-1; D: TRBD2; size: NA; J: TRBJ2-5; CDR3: CSATPAGGQLETQYF; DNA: TGCAGTGCCACCCCCGCGGGGGGTCAGTTAGAGACCCAGTACTTC
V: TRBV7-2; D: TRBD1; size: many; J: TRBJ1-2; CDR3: CASSWDRVNGYTF; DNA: TGTGCCAGCAGCTGGGACAGGGTGAATGGCTACACCTTC
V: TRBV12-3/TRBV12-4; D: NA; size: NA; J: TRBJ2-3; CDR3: CASTVGTDTQYF; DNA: TGTGCCAGCACCGTAGGCACAGATACGCAGTATTTT
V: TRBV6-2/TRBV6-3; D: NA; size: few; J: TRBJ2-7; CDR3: CASRYGGDEQYF; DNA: TGTGCCAGCAGGTACGGAGGGGACGAGCAGTACTTC
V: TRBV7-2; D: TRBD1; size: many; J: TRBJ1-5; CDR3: CASSLVGGGQGGQPQHF; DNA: TGTGCCAGCAGCTTAGTTGGAGGCGGACAGGGAGGGCAGCCCCAGCATTTT
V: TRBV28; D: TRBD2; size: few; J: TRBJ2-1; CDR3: CASTIGTSGDNEQFF; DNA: TGTGCCAGCACCATAGGGACTAGCGGGGACAATGAGCAGTTCTTC
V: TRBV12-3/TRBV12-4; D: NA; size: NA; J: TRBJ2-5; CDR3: CASSFPPSAETQYF; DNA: TGTGCCAGCAGTTTCCCTCCGTCGGCTGAGACCCAGTACTTC
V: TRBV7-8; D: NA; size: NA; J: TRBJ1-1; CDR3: CASSPRRFNTEAFF; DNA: TGTGCCAGCAGCCCCCGCAGATTCAACACTGAAGCTTTCTTT
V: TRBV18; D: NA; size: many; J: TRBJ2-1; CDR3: CASSPPGPYNEQFF; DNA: TGTGCCAGCTCACCACCGGGCCCCTACAATGAGCAGTTCTTC
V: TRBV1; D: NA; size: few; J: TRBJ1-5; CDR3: CTSSQDGKGRHNQPQHF; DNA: TGCACCAGCAGCCAAGATGGGAAGGGCCGGCACAATCAGCCCCAGCATTTT
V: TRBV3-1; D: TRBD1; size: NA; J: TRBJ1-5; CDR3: CASSQDVTGAQPQHF; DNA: TGTGCCAGCAGCCAAGATGTAACAGGGGCCCAGCCCCAGCATTTT
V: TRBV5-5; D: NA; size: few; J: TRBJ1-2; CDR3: CASSLDGGRDYGYTF; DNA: TGTGCCAGCAGCTTGGATGGGGGGCGCGACTATGGCTACACCTTC
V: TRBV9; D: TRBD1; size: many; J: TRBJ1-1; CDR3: CASSVEAGGGTEAFF; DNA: TGTGCCAGCAGCGTAGAGGCAGGGGGAGGAACTGAAGCTTTCTTT
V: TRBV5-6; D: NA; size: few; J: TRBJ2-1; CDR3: CASSLMRDEQFF; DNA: TGTGCCAGCAGCTTGATGAGGGATGAGCAGTTCTTC
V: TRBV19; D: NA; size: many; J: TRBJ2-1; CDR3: CASMGEQFF; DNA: TGTGCCAGTATGGGTGAGCAGTTCTTC
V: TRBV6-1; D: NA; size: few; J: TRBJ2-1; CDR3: CASSDLYEQFF; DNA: TGTGCCAGCAGTGATCTCTATGAGCAGTTCTTC